The next 18 T cell receptor beta chains were all read from a single sample in a study of cytomegalovirus exposure and HLA in healthy donors. The PCR had 60 Vbeta and 13 Jbeta primers. TCRdb keeps only in-frame clones here, not all; method: immunoSEQ multiplex PCR. The sample holds 150,000 to 200,000 clones; around 80% are singletons and the top ten take 1.5% to 2%. The sample taken for sequencing was PBMCs. Receptor source: a human donor in good health.

This clone has a single count. The chain links TRBV6-5 to TRBJ1-6; maybe TRBD1 (5 bases). This CDR3 is 15 amino acids long. CDR1 and CDR2 (germline): MNHEY, SVGAGI. V lost 0 bases to trimming and J lost 5 bases, with 8 bases between them. The CDR3 spells CASSYSGGNNSPLHF. The CDR3 DNA reads TGTGCCAGCAGTTACTCGGGGGGGAATAATTCACCCCTCCACTTT.

The rearrangement joins TRBV29-1 to TRBJ2-7, with 7 bases lining up with TRBD1. With 7 bases clipped from V and 1 base from J, the junction kept 10 bases outside the gene matches. From germline, CDR1 is SQVTM and CDR2 ANQGSEA. The CDR3 extends over 14 amino acids. Here the CDR3 reads CSALDRAASYEQYF. CDR3 coding DNA: TGCAGCGCCTTAGACAGGGCTGCTTCCTACGAGCAGTACTTC.

The chain couples TRBV27 to TRBJ1-3; D is ambiguous. Trimming stripped 6 bases from V and 2 bases from J, with 17 bases between. Germline CDR1 is MNHEY and CDR2 is SMNVEV (reference sequence). The CDR3 is 16 residues long. CDR3 DNA: TGTGCCAGCAGACCGACCGGGTCCGAACCTGGAAACACCATATATTTT. As protein: CASRPTGSEPGNTIYF.

This chain connects TRBV19 to TRBJ2-1, with 7 nucleotides matching TRBD2. The CDR3 is 13 amino acids. The trim removed 5 bases at V and 6 bases at J, leaving 4 bases unmatched. Per the germline V gene, CDR1 is LNHDA and CDR2 is SQIVND (reference sequence). The CDR3 region has the DNA TGTGCCAGTAGTGGGCGGGGGTCCAATGAGCAGTTCTTC. As protein: CASSGRGSNEQFF.

The chain carries TRBV7-3 and TRBJ2-5, with 8 bases that match TRBD2. Germline values: CDR1 SGHTA, CDR2 FQGTGA. The V segment lost 5 bases and the J segment 5 bases; nucleotides outside the gene matches: 10. The CDR3 extends over 15 amino acids. The CDR3 is CASSVSGGAGETQYF. Written as DNA, the CDR3 is TGTGCCAGCAGCGTATCCGGGGGGGCCGGGGAGACCCAGTACTTC. Filled out from reference TRBV7-3 and TRBJ2-5, the complete variable domain reads GAGVSQTPSNKVTEKGKYVELRCDPISGHTALYWYRQSLGQGPEFLIYFQGTGAADDSGLPNDRFFAVRPEGSVSTLKIQRTERGDSAVYLCASSVSGGAGETQYFGPGTRLLVL.

This chain connects TRBV27 to TRBJ1-1, with D perhaps TRBD1 (5 bases). Looked up from germline, CDR1 is MNHEY and CDR2 is SMNVEV (reference sequence). CDR3 size: 13 residues. V dropped 3 bases and J dropped 4 bases, with 9 bases sitting between them. The CDR3 sequence: CASSFQGATEAFF. The DNA for the CDR3 is TGTGCCAGCAGTTTTCAGGGTGCCACTGAAGCTTTCTTT.

This chain links TRBV29-1 with TRBJ2-1, with D tentatively TRBD1 (5 bases). Trimming left V 7 bases short and J 6 bases short, with 19 bases between. The CDR3 is 14 amino acids. Germline assignment: CDR1 SQVTM and CDR2 ANQGSEA. The CDR3 is CSANSGKYTNEQFF. As DNA, the CDR3 is TGCAGCGCAAACTCAGGGAAATACACCAATGAGCAGTTCTTC.

This chain connects TRBV6-5 to TRBJ2-2; 9 nucleotides align to TRBD1. V was clipped by 4 bases and J by 6 bases; unmatched bases: 6. From germline, CDR1 is MNHEY and CDR2 SVGAGI. CDR3 length equals 15 residues. CDR3 in DNA: TGTGCCAGCAGTTCTGCGGACAGGGGATCCGGGGAGCTGTTTTTT. This translates into CASSSADRGSGELFF.

The V call is TRBV7-2, the J call TRBJ2-1; 9 nucleotides match TRBD2. The CDR3 is 17 amino acids. V was pared by 1 base and J by 7 bases, with 11 bases of the junction left unmatched. Per germline, CDR1 SGHTA and CDR2 FQGNSA. CDR3 bases: TGTGCCAGCAGCTTAGGTTCAGGCGGGGGGGCCCTGAATGAGCAGTTCTTC. It translates to CASSLGSGGGALNEQFF.

The chain carries TRBV5-5 and TRBJ2-2, with unresolved D. The germline CDR1 and CDR2 sequences are SGHKS and YYEKEE (reference sequence). This CDR3 contains 13 residues. The V end was cut by 6 bases, the J end by 6 bases, with 12 bases between. As DNA, the CDR3 is TGTGCCAGCACCTCGAGAACAGCCGGGGAGCTGTTTTTT. Protein: CASTSRTAGELFF.

V gene TRBV9 combines with J gene TRBJ2-3; 7 bases fit TRBD2. CDR1 SGDLS and CDR2 YYNGEE come from the germline V gene. The length of the CDR3 is 16 residues. J was trimmed by 4 bases and V by 0 bases; bases with no gene match: 8. The CDR3 protein is CASSVAPSGFSDTQYF. The DNA for the CDR3 is TGTGCCAGCAGCGTAGCGCCTAGCGGCTTTTCAGATACGCAGTATTTT.

This chain links TRBV7-3 with TRBJ2-3, with 7 bases lining up with TRBD2. The CDR3 is made up of 15 amino acids. The junction had 5 bases not matched to a gene; V was cut back by 5 bases and J by 0 bases. From germline, CDR1 is SGHTA and CDR2 FQGTGA. CDR3 in DNA: TGTGCCAGCAGCCGTAGCGGGCTTAGCACAGATACGCAGTATTTT. Amino acid sequence: CASSRSGLSTDTQYF.

The chain combines TRBV5-8 with TRBJ1-5; D is perhaps TRBD1 (6 bases). Trimming cost V 4 bases and J 0 bases, with 14 bases left between them. Per germline, CDR1 SGHTS and CDR2 YDEGEE. This CDR3 has 16 residues. CDR3 in amino acids: CASSLADRYSNQPQHF. In DNA, the CDR3 is TGTGCCAGCAGCCTGGCGGACAGATATAGCAATCAGCCCCAGCATTTT.

The rearrangement links TRBV4-1 to TRBJ2-7, with 7 bases lining up with TRBD1. The ends lost 4 bases at V and 3 bases at J; junction bases unmatched: 6. The CDR3 totals 14 residues. Germline assignment: CDR1 MGHRA and CDR2 YSYEKL. DNA of the CDR3: TGCGCCAGCAGCCGCGGACAGGAGAGCTACGAGCAGTACTTC. Its translation: CASSRGQESYEQYF.

This clone was observed once. The chain links TRBV9 to TRBJ2-3, with 13 bases matching TRBD2. Per the germline V gene, CDR1 is SGDLS and CDR2 is YYNGEE. Losses at the gene ends were 0 bases for V and 6 bases for J; bases not matched to a gene: 4. The CDR3 has 16 amino acids. CDR3 region: CASSVVTSGGADTQYF. The CDR3 DNA is TGTGCCAGCAGCGTAGTAACTAGCGGGGGGGCCGATACGCAGTATTTT.

This clone has just one count. The V call is TRBV7-8, the J call TRBJ1-1; 8 nucleotides agree with TRBD1. This CDR3 contains 16 residues. Germline lookup yields CDR1 SGHVS and CDR2 FQNEAQ. The trim removed 4 bases at V and 3 bases at J, leaving 10 bases unmatched. CDR3 DNA: TGTGCCAGCAGCTGGACCGGACAGGGCGAGGACACTGAAGCTTTCTTT. This gives the protein CASSWTGQGEDTEAFF.

The CDR3 sequence: CASSQHGTAWDTIYF. In nucleotides, the CDR3 is TGTGCCAGCAGCCAGCACGGGACAGCGTGGGACACCATATATTTT. The rearrangement joins TRBV5-6 to TRBJ1-3; 7 positions match TRBD1. The trim removed 4 bases at V and 8 bases at J, leaving 12 bases unmatched. The CDR3 extends over 15 amino acids. Germline V gives CDR1 SGHDT, CDR2 YYEEEE.

To note about this clone: Other DNA sequences in the sample encode the same CDR3. This chain links TRBV6-5 with TRBJ2-7, with unresolved D. The V gene's germline CDR1 is MNHEY and CDR2 SVGAGI. The CDR3 sequence is 13 residues long. V lost 0 bases and J lost 3, with 6 bases in between. CDR3 amino acids: CASSYSGSYEQYF. As DNA, the CDR3 is TGTGCCAGCAGTTACTCGGGCAGCTACGAGCAGTACTTC.